The clone carrying this T cell receptor beta chain appeared a few times. Antigen: not known. This CDR3 has 17 amino acids. Trimming cost V 0 bases and J 0 bases, with 12 bases left between them. Germline-derived CDR1 and CDR2 are GTSNPN and SVGIG (reference sequence). PCR employed 60 Vbeta and 13 Jbeta primers. Sequencing was performed with immunoSEQ multiplex PCR; in TCRdb, only in-frame clones are kept and a portion is missing. The sample consists of 150,000 to 200,000 clones, almost 80% of them appearing once. This record belongs to a study of cytomegalovirus exposure and HLA in healthy donors. The overall study: Falling in the Caucasian-associated ancestry cluster were approximately 84% of under 500 genotyped donors. Study conclusions and caveats: TCR beta chains associated with HLA were, in a later analysis, more clonally expanded than equally common others. Most TCR beta V segments were productive about 87% or about 30% of the time in an earlier analysis. Cytomegalovirus-associated TCR beta chains were listed, numbering more than 150.

The origin of this receptor is a woman in her 50s in good health and CMV-seropositive. The V gene is TRBV30, the J gene TRBJ1-6; possible D gene TRBD1, 6 bases. Sequenced input: PBMCs. DNA of the CDR3: TGTGCCTGGAGTGTCCCAGGGGCAAGCTCCTATAATTCACCCCTCCACTTT. Its translation: CAWSVPGASSYNSPLHF.